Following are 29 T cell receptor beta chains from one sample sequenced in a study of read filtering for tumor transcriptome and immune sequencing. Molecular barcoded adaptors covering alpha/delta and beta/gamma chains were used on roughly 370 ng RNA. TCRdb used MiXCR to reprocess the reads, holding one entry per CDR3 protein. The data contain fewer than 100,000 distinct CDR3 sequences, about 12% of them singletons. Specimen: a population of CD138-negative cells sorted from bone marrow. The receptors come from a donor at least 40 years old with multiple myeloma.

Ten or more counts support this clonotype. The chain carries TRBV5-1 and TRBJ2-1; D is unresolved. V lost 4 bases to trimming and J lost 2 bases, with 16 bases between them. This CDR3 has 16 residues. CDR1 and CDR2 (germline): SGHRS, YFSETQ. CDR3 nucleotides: TGCGCCAGCAGCCCCCCCCTACTGAGCCCCTACAATGAGCAGTTCTTC. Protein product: CASSPPLLSPYNEQFF. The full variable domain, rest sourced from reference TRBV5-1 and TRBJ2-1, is KAGVTQTPRYLIKTRGQQVTLSCSPISGHRSVSWYQQTPGQGLQFLFEYFSETQRNKGNFPGRFSGRQFSNSRSEMNVSTLELGDSALYLCASSPPLLSPYNEQFFGPGTRLTVL.

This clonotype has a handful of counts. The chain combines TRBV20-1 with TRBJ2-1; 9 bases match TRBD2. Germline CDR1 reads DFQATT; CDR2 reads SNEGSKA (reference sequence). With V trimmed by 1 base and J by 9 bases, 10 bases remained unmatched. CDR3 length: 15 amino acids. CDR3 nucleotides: TGCAGTGCTAGAGTCGGGACTAGCCCAGTCGGTGAGCAGTTCTTC. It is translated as CSARVGTSPVGEQFF.

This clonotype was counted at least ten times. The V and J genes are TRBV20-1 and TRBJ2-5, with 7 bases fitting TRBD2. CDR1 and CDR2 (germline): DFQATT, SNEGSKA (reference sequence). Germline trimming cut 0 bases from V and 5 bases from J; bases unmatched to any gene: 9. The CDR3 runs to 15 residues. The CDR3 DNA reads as TGCAGTGCTAGAGATTCTAGCGGCTCCCGTGAGACCCAGTACTTC. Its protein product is CSARDSSGSRETQYF.

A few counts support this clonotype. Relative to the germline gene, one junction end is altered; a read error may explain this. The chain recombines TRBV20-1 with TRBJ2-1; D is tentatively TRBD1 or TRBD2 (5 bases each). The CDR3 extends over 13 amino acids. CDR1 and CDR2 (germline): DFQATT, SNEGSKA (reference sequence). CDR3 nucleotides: TGCAGTCCGGGGCAAAGCTCCTACAATGGGCAGTTCTTC. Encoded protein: CSPGQSSYNGQFF.

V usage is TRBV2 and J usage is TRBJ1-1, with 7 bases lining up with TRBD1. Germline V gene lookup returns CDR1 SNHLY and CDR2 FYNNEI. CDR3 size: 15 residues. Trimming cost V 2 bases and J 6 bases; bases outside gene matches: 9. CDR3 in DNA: TGTGCCAGCAGTGAACCTCCAGCGGGACAGTCTGAAGCTTTCTTT. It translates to CASSEPPAGQSEAFF.

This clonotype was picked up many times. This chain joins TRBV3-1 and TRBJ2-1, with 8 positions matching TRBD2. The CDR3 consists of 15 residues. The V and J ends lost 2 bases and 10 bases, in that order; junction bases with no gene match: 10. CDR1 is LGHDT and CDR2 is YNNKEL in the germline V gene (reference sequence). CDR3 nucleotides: TGTGCCAGCAGCCAATCGTCGGGAGGGCTCCCCGAGCAGTTCTTC. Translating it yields CASSQSSGGLPEQFF.

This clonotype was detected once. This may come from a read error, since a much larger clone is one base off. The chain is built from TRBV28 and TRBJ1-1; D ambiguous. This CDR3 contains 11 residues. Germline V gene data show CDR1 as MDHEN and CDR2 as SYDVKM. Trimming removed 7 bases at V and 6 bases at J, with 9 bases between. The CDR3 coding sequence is TGTGCCAGCAATAAACAGTCTGAAGCTTTCTTT. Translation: CASNKQSEAFF.

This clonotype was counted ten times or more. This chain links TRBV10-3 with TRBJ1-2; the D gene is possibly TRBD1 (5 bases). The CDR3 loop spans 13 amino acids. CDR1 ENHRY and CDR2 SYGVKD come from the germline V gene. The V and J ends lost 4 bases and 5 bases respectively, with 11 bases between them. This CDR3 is CAISGREGYGYTF. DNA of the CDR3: TGTGCCATCAGTGGCAGGGAGGGATATGGCTACACCTTC.

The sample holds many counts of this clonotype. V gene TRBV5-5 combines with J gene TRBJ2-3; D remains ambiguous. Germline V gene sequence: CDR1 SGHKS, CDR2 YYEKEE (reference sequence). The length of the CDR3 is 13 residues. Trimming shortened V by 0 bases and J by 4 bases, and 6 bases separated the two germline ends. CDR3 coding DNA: TGTGCCAGCAGCTTGGAAAGGGCAGATACGCAGTATTTT. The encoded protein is CASSLERADTQYF. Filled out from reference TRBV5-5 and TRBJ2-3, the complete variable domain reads DAGVTQSPTHLIKTRGQQVTLRCSPISGHKSVSWYQQVLGQGPQFIFQYYEKEERGRGNFPDRFSARQFPNYSSELNVNALLLGDSALYLCASSLERADTQYFGPGTRLTVL.

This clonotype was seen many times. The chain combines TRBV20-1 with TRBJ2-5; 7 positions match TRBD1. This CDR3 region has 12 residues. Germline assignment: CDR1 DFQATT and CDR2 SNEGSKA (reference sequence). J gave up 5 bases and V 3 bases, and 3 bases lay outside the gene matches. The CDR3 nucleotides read TGCAGTGCTAGGAGAGGGGGCGAGACCCAGTACTTC. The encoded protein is CSARRGGETQYF.

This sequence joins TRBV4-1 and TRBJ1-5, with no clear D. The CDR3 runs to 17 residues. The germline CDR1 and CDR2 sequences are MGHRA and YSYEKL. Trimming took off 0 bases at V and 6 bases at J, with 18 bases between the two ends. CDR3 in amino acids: CASSQDPGVGVSQPQHF. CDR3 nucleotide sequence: TGCGCCAGCAGCCAAGATCCGGGAGTGGGAGTAAGTCAGCCCCAGCATTTT.

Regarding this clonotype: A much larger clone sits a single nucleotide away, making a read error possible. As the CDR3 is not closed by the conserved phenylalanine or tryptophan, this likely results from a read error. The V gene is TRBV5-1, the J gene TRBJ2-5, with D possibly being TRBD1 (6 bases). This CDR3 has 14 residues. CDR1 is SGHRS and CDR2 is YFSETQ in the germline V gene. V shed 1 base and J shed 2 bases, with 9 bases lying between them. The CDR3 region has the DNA TGCGCCAGCAGCTTGAGAGGACAGCAAGAGACCCAGTACCTC. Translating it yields CASSLRGQQETQYL.

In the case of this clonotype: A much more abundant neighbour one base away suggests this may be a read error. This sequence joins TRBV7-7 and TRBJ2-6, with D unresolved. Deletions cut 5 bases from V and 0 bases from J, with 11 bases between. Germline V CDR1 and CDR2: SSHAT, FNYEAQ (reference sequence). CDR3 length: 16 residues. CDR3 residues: CASSVWTASGANVLTF. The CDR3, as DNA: TGTGCCAGCAGCGTCTGGACGGCCTCTGGGGCCAACGTCCTGACTTTC.

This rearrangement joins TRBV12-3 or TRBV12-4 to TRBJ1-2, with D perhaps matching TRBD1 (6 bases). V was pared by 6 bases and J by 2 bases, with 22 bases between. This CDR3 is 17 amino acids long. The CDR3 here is CASSSRTGTRGNYGYTF. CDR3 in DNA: TGTGCCAGCAGCTCGAGGACCGGGACAAGGGGGAACTATGGCTACACCTTC.

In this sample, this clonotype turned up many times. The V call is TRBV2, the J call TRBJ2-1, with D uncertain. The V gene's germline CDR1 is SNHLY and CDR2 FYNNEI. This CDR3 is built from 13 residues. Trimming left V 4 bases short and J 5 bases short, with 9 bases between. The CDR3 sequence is CASSGPRNNEQFF. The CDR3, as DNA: TGTGCCAGCAGTGGCCCGCGTAACAATGAGCAGTTCTTC.

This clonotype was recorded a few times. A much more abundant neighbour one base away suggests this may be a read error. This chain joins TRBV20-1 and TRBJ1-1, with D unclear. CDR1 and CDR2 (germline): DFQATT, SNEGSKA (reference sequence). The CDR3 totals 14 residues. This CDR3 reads CSARTGVLNTGAFF. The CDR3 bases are TGCAGTGCTAGGACCGGGGTATTGAACACTGGAGCTTTCTTT.

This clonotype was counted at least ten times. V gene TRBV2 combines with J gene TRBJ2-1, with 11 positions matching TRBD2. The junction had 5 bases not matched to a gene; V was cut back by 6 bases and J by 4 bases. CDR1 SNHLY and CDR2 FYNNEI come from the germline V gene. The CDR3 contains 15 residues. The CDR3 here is CASRAIAGGYNEQFF. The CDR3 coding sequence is TGTGCCAGCAGGGCTATAGCGGGGGGGTACAATGAGCAGTTCTTC.

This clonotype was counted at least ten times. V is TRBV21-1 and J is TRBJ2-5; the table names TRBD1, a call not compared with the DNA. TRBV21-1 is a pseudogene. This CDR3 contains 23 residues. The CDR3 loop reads CASITTTTIRGQGDPRSSETQYF. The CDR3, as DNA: TGTGCCAGCATCACGACCACAACTATCCGGGGACAGGGAGATCCTCGTTCCTCCGAGACCCAGTACTTC.

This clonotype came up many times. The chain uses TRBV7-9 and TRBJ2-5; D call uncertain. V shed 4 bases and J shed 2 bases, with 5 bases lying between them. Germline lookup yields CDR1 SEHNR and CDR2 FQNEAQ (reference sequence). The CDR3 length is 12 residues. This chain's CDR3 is CASSYTQETQYF. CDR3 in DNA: TGTGCCAGCAGCTATACGCAAGAGACCCAGTACTTC.

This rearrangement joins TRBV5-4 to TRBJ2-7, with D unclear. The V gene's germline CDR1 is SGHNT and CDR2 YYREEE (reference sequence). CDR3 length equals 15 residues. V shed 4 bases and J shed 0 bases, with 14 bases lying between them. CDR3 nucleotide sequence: TGTGCCAGCAGCAGACAAGGACCCAGCTCCTACGAGCAGTACTTC. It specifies CASSRQGPSSYEQYF.

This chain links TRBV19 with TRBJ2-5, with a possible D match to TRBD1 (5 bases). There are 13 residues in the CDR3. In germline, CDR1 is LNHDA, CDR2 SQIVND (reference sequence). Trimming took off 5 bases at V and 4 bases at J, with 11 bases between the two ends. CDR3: CASSLGPRETQYF. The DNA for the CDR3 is TGTGCCAGTAGTTTGGGGCCGCGAGAGACCCAGTACTTC.

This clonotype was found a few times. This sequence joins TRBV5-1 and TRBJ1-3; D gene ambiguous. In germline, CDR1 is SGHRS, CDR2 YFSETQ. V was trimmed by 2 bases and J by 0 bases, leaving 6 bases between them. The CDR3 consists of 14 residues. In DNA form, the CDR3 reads TGCGCCAGCAGCTTCGAGGCCTCTGGAAACACCATATATTTT. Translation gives CASSFEASGNTIYF.

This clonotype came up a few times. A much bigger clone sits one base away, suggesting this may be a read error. CDR3 DNA: TGTGCCAGCAGTGCCCTCCGCTCCGCAGGGAACGCTGAAGCTTTCTTT. Its translation: CASSALRSAGNAEAFF. The chain is built from TRBV2 and TRBJ1-1, with a tentative D call TRBD1 (5 bases). The germline V gene encodes CDR1 SNHLY and CDR2 FYNNEI. CDR3 length equals 16 residues. The whole variable domain, filled in from reference TRBV2 and TRBJ1-1, reads EPEVTQTPSHQVTQMGQEVILRCVPISNHLYFYWYRQILGQKVEFLVSFYNNEISEKSEIFDDQFSVERPDGSNFTLKIRSTKLEDSAMYFCASSALRSAGNAEAFFGQGTRLTVV.

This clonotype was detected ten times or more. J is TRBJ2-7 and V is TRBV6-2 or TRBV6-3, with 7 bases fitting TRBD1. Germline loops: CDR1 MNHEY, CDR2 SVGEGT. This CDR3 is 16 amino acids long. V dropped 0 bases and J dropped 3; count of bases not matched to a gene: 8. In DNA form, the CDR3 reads TGTGCCAGCAGTTACTCGACAGGGCCGCCTTACTACGAGCAGTACTTC. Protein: CASSYSTGPPYYEQYF.

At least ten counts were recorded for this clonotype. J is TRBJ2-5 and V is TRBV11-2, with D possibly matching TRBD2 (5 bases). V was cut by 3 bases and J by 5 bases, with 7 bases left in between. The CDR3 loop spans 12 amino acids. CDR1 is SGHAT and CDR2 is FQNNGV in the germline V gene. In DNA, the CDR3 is TGTGCCAGCAGCTTTCGGAGGGAGACCCAGTACTTC. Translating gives CASSFRRETQYF.

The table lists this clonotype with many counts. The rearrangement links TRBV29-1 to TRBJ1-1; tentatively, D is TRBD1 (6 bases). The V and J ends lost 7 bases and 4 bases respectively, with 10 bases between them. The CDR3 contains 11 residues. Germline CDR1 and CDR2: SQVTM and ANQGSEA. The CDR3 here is CSGTVLTEAFF. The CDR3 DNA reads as TGCAGCGGGACAGTGCTCACTGAAGCTTTCTTT.

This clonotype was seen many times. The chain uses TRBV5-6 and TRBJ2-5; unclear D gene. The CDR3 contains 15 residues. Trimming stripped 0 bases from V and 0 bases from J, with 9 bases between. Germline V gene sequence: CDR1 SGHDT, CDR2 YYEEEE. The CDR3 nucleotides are TGTGCCAGCAGCTTGGGTTGGGCCGACCAAGAGACCCAGTACTTC. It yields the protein CASSLGWADQETQYF.

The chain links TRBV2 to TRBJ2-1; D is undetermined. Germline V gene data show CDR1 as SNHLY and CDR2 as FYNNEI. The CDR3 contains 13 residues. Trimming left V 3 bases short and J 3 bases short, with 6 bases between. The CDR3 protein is CASSEGYYNEQFF. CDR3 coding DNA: TGTGCCAGCAGTGAGGGTTACTACAATGAGCAGTTCTTC.

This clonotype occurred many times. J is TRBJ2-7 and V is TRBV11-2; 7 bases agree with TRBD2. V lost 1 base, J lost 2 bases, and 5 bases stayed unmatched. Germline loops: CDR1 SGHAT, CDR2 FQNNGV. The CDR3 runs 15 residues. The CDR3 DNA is TGTGCCAGCAGCTTAGTGGTGGGAGGGCCCTACGAGCAGTACTTC. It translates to CASSLVVGGPYEQYF.